This T cell receptor beta chain was retrieved from a study of PD-L1 blockade in urothelial cancer. Germline V gives CDR1 GTSNPN, CDR2 SVGIG (reference sequence). The CDR3 contains 12 residues. V was pared by 5 bases and J by 4 bases, with 8 bases between. Profiled with immunoSEQ multiplex PCR; TCRdb holds only in-frame clones, not every one. The profile shows about 76,000 clones, around four fifths of them singletons. V gene TRBV30 combines with J gene TRBJ2-2; D perhaps matches TRBD2 (6 bases). The TCR sequence derives from a man between 65 and 85 years old with urothelial cancer. The source was PBMCs, collected around atezolizumab (anti-PD-L1) treatment. Here the CDR3 DNA reads TGTGCCTGGCACGGGGGCACCGGGGAGCTGTTTTTT. Protein product: CAWHGGTGELFF.